The clone carrying this T cell receptor beta chain has just one count. The data are from a study of blood T cell repertoires in COVID-19. As for the study in general: Sources were T cells, B-cell-depleted T cells, or PBMCs; the material itself was cDNA or gDNA.

Germline CDR1 SGHNT, CDR2 YYREEE (reference sequence). The CDR3 loop spans 14 amino acids. Trimming removed 2 bases from V and 1 base from J, with 9 bases in between. As originally analysed: Researchers report that nucleated cell counts were estimated from reference gene primer amplification. Method: immunoSEQ multiplex PCR; TCRdb's copy keeps in-frame clones and lacks some. V and J calls and clone size are as listed in that table; D and trimming were resolved from the DNA. The profile shows approximately 160,000 clones, around 84% of them singletons. This clonotype originated in a man in his forties or fifties with active or convalescent COVID-19. Source material: peripheral blood. This rearrangement joins TRBV5-4 to TRBJ1-2; tentative D call: TRBD1 (5 bases). Here the CDR3 DNA reads TGTGCCAGCAGCTTAAGGGGAATTAACTATGGCTACACCTTC. It encodes CASSLRGINYGYTF.